This TCR beta chain was found in a study of T cell changes during pregnancy in multiple sclerosis. Some clones are missing from TCRdb's copy, which holds only in-frame ones; the method was immunoSEQ multiplex PCR. The table lists some 100,000 clones, about 92% of them singletons, with about 1.3% in the top ten. The sequencing used peripheral blood, collected in the second trimester of pregnancy. This TCR came from a female donor with multiple sclerosis, enrolled in a pregnancy study.

The CDR3 DNA reads TGTGCCAGCCTGGCTTTGGGGGCGGATAATTCACCCCTCCACTTT. This gives the protein CASLALGADNSPLHF. This chain links TRBV2 with TRBJ1-6; tentatively, D is TRBD1 (6 bases). V was shortened by 8 bases and J by 5 bases, with 16 bases between the two germline ends. The CDR3 extends over 15 amino acids. The germline CDR1 and CDR2 sequences are SNHLY and FYNNEI.